This T cell receptor beta chain was identified in a study of blood T cell repertoires in COVID-19. Across the whole study: Samples of COVID-19 (acute and convalescent) were obtained from the United States, Italy and Spain.

Germline-derived CDR1 and CDR2 are SGHDT and YYEEEE. This CDR3 spans 14 amino acids. V lost 0 bases and J lost 8; bases outside the gene matches: 5. Source study methods: Nucleated cell number was recorded as an estimate derived from reference gene primer amplification. Some clones are missing from TCRdb's copy, which holds only in-frame ones; the method was immunoSEQ multiplex PCR. The DNA gave D and trimming, while V, J and clone size come from that table. The sample has about 180,000 clones, more than 65% seen once; the top ten hold approximately 14%. Across 24 US areas, participants ranged in age from about 18 to 90 years. All recovered Cohort 3 donors got two negative PCRs, got clearance, or saw symptom resolution.

This clonotype originated in a man aged 45-65 years who had recovered from COVID-19. The sequenced material came from PBMCs or T cells enriched from blood (not recorded which). The V and J genes are TRBV5-6 and TRBJ1-3; 7 positions agree with TRBD1. CDR3 DNA: TGTGCCAGCAGCTTGGTGCAGGGGGTAGACACCATATATTTT. Amino acid sequence: CASSLVQGVDTIYF.